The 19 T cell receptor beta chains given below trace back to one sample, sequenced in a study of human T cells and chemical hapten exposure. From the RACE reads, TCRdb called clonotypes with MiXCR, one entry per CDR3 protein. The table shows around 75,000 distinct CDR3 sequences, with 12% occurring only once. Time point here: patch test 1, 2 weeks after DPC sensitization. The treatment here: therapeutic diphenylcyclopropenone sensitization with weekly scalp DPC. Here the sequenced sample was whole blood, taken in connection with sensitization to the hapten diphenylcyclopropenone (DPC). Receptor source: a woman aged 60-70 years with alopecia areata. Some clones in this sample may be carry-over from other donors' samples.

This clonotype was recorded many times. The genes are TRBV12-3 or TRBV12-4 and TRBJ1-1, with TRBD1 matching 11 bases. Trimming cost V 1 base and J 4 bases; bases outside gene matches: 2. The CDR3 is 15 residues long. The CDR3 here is CASSLGTGGITEAFF. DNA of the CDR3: TGTGCCAGCAGTTTAGGGACAGGGGGCATCACTGAAGCTTTCTTT.

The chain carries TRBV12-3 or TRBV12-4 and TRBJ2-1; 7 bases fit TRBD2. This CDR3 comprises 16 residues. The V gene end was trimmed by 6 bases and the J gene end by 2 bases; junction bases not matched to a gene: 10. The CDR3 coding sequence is TGTGCCAGCAGGCAAACCCTGGGGGGGGCCTACAATGAGCAGTTCTTC. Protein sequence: CASRQTLGGAYNEQFF.

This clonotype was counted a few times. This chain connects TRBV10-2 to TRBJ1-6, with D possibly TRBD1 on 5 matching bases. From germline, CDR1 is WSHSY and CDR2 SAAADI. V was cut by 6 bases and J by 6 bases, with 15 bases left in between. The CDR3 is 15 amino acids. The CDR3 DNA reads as TGCGCCAGCAGCGATTTCAGGGTTGGTAATTCACCCCTCCACTTT. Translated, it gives CASSDFRVGNSPLHF.

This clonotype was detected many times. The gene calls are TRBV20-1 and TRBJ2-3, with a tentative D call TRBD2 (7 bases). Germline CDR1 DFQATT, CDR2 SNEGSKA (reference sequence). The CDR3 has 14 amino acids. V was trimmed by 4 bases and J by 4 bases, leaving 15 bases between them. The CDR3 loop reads CSAISGEGADTQYF. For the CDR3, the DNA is TGCAGTGCTATCTCAGGGGAGGGGGCAGATACGCAGTATTTT.

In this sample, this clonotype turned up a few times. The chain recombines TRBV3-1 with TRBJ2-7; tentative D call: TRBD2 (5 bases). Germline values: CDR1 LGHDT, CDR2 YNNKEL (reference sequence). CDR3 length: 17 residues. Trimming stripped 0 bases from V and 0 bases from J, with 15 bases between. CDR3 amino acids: CASSQEFPGMSSYEQYF. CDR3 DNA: TGTGCCAGCAGCCAAGAGTTCCCCGGGATGAGCTCCTACGAGCAGTACTTC.

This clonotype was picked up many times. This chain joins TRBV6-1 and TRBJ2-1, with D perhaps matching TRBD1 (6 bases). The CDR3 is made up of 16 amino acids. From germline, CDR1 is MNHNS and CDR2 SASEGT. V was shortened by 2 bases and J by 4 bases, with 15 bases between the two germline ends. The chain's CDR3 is CASSESQGPPYNEQFF. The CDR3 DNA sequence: TGTGCCAGCAGTGAATCCCAGGGGCCACCTTACAATGAGCAGTTCTTC.

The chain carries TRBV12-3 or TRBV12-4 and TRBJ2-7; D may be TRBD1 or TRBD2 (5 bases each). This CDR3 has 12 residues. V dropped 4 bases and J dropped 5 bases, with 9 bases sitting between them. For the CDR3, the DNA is TGTGCCAGCAGTTGGGGGAATGACGAGCAGTACTTC. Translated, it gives CASSWGNDEQYF.

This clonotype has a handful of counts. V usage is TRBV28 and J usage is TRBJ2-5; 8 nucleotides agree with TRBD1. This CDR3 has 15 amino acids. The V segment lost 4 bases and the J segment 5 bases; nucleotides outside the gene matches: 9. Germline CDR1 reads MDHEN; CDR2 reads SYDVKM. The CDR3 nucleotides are TGTGCCAGCAGTTACATTACAGGGGGAGTGGAGACCCAGTACTTC. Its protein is CASSYITGGVETQYF.

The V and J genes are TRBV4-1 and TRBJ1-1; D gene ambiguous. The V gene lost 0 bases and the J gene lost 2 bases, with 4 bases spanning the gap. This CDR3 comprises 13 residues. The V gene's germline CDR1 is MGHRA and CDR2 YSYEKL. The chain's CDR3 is CASSQEPNTEAFF. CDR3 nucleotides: TGCGCCAGCAGCCAAGAACCAAACACTGAAGCTTTCTTT.

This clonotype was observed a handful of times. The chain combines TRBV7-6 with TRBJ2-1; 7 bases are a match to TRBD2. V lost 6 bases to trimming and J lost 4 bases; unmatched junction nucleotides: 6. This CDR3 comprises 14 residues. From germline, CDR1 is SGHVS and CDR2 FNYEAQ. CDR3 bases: TGTGCCAGCAGTTCCCTGGGAGGGTACAATGAGCAGTTCTTC. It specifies CASSSLGGYNEQFF. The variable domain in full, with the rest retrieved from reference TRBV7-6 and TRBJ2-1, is GAGVSQSPRYKVTKRGQDVALRCDPISGHVSLYWYRQALGQGPEFLTYFNYEAQQDKSGLPNDRFSAERPEGSISTLTIQRTEQRDSAMYRCASSSLGGYNEQFFGPGTRLTVL.

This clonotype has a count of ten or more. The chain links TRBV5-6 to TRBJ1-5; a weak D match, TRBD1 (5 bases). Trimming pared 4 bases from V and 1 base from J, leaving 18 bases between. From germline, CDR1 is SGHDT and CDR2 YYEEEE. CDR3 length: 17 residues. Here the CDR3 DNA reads TGTGCCAGCAGCGTATGGGACTTCTTATCGAGCAATCAGCCCCAGCATTTT. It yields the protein CASSVWDFLSSNQPQHF.

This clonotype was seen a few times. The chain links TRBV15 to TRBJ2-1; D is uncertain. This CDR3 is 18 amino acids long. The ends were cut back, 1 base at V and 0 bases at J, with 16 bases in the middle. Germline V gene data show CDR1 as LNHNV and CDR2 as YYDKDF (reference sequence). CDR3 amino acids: CATSRGGWGLSSYNEQFF. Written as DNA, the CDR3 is TGTGCCACCAGCAGAGGTGGGTGGGGTTTGAGCTCCTACAATGAGCAGTTCTTC.

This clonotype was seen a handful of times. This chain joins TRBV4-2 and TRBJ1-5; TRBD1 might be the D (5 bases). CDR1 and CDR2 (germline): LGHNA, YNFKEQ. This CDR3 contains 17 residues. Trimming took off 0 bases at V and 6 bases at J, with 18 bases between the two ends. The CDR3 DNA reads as TGTGCCAGCAGCCAAGATGGGACGTGGGGAGTGGGTCAGCCCCAGCATTTT. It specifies CASSQDGTWGVGQPQHF.

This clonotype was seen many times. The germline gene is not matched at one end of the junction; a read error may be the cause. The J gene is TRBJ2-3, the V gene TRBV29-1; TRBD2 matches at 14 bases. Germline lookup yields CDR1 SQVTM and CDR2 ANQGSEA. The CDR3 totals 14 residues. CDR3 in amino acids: CSVERAGTSGGLPF. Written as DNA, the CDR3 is TGCAGCGTTGAGCGAGCCGGGACTAGCGGGGGATTACCTTTT.

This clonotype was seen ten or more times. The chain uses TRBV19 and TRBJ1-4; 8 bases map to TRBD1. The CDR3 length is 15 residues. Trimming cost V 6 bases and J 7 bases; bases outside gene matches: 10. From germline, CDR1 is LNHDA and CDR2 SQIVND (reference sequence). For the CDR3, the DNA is TGTGCCAGTAGGAGCCCCGGGACAGGAGGTGAAAAACTGTTTTTT. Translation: CASRSPGTGGEKLFF.

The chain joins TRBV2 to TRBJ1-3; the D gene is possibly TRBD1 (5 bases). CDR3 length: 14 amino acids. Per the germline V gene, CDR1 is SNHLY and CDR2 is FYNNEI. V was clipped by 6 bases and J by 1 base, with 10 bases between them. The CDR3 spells CASRDMGSGNTIYF. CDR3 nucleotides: TGTGCCAGCAGGGACATGGGATCTGGAAACACCATATATTTT. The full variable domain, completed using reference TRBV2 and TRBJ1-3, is EPEVTQTPSHQVTQMGQEVILRCVPISNHLYFYWYRQILGQKVEFLVSFYNNEISEKSEIFDDQFSVERPDGSNFTLKIRSTKLEDSAMYFCASRDMGSGNTIYFGEGSWLTVV.

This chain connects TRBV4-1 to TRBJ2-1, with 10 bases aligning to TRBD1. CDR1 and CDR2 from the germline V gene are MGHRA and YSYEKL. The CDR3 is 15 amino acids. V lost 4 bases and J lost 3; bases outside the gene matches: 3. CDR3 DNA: TGCGCCAGCAGCCCGGACAGGGGGTACTACAATGAGCAGTTCTTC. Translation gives CASSPDRGYYNEQFF.

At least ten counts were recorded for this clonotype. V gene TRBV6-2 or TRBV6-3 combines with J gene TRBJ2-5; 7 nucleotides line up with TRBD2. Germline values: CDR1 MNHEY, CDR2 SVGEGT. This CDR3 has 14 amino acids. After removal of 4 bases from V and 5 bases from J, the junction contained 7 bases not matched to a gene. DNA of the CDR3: TGTGCCAGCAGTTCTAGCGGAGGGGAGGAGACCCAGTACTTC. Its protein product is CASSSSGGEETQYF.

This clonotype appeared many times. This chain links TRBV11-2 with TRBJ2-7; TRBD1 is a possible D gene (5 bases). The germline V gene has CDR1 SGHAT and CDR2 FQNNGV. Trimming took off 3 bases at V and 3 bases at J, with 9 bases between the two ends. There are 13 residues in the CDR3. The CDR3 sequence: CASSLTESYEQYF. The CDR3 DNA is TGTGCCAGCAGCTTGACAGAAAGCTACGAGCAGTACTTC.